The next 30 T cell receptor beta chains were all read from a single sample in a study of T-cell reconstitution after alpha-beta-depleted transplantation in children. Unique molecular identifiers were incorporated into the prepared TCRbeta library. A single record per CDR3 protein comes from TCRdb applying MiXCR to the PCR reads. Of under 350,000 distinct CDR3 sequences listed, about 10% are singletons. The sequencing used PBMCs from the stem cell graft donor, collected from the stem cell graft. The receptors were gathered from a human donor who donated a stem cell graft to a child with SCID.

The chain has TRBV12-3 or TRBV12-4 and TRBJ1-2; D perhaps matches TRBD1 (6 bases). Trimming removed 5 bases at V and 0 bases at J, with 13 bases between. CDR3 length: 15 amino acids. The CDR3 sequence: CASSPTGNTNYGYTF. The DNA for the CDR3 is TGTGCCAGCAGTCCTACAGGGAATACTAACTATGGCTACACCTTC.

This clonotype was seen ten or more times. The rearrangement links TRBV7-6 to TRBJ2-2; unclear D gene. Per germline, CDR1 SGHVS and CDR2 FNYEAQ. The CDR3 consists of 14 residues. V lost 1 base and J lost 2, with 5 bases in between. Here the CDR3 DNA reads TGTGCCAGCAGCTTAGTTGAAAACACCGGGGAGCTGTTTTTT. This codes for CASSLVENTGELFF.

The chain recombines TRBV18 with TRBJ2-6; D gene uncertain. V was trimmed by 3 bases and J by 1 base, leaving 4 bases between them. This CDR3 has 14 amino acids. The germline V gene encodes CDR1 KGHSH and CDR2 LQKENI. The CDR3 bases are TGTGCCAGCTCACCGGGTTCTGGGGCCAACGTCCTGACTTTC. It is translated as CASSPGSGANVLTF.

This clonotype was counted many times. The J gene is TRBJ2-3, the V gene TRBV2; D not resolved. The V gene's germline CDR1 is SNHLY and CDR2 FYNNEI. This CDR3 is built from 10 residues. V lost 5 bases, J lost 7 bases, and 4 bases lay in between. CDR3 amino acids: CASSYNTQYF. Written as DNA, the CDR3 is TGTGCCAGCAGTTATAATACGCAGTATTTT. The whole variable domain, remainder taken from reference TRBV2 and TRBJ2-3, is EPEVTQTPSHQVTQMGQEVILRCVPISNHLYFYWYRQILGQKVEFLVSFYNNEISEKSEIFDDQFSVERPDGSNFTLKIRSTKLEDSAMYFCASSYNTQYFGPGTRLTVL.

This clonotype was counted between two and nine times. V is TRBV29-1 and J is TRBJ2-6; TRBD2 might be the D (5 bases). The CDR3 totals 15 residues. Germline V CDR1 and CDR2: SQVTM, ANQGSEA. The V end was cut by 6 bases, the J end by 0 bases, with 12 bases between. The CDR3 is CSVPRASSGANVLTF. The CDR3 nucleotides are TGCAGCGTCCCGAGGGCCTCCTCTGGGGCCAACGTCCTGACTTTC.

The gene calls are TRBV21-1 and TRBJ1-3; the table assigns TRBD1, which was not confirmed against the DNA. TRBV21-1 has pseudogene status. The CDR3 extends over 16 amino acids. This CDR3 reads CASSNPETASGNTIYF. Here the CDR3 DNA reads TGTGCCAGCAGCAACCCCGAGACAGCCTCTGGAAACACCATATATTTT.

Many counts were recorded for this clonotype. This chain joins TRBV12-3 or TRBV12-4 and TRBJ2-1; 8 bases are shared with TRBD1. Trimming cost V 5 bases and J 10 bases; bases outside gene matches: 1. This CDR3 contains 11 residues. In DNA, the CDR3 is TGTGCCAGCAGTGACAGGGGAGAGCAGTTCTTC. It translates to CASSDRGEQFF.

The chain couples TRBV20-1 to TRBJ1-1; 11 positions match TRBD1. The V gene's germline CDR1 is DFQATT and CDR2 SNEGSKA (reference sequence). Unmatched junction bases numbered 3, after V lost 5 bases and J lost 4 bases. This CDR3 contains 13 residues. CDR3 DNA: TGCAGTGCTGGGACAGGGGGGATCACTGAAGCTTTCTTT. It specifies CSAGTGGITEAFF.

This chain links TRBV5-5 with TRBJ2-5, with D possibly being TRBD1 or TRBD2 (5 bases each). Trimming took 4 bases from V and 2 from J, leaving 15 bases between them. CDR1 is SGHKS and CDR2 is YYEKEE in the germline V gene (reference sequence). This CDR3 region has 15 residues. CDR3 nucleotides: TGTGCCAGCAGCCCCCTGCCCAGGGAGCAAGAGACCCAGTACTTC. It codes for CASSPLPREQETQYF.

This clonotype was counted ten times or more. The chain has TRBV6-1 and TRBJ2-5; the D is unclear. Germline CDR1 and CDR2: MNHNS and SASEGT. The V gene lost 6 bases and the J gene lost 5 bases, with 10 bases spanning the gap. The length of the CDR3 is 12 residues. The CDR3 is CASRPLGETQYF. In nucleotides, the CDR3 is TGTGCCAGCAGACCTCTCGGGGAGACCCAGTACTTC.

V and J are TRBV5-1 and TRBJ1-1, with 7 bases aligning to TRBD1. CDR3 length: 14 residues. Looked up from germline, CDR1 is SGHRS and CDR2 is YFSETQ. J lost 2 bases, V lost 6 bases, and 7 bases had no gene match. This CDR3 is CASTNRGSNTEAFF. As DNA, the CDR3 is TGCGCCAGCACCAACAGGGGCTCCAACACTGAAGCTTTCTTT.

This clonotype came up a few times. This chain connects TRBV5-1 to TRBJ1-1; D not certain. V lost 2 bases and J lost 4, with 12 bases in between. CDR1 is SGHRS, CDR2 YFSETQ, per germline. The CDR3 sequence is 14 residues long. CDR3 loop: CASSFTEWGTEAFF. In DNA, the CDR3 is TGCGCCAGCAGCTTCACGGAGTGGGGCACTGAAGCTTTCTTT.

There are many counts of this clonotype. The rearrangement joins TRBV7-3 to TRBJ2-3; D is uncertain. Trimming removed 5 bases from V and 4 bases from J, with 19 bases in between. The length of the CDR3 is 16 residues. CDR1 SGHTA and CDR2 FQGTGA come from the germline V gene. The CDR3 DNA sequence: TGTGCCAGCAGCAAAACCGGCCCCGGGCGGCCAGATACGCAGTATTTT. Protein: CASSKTGPGRPDTQYF. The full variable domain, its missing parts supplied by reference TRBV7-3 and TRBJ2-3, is GAGVSQTPSNKVTEKGKYVELRCDPISGHTALYWYRQSLGQGPEFLIYFQGTGAADDSGLPNDRFFAVRPEGSVSTLKIQRTERGDSAVYLCASSKTGPGRPDTQYFGPGTRLTVL.

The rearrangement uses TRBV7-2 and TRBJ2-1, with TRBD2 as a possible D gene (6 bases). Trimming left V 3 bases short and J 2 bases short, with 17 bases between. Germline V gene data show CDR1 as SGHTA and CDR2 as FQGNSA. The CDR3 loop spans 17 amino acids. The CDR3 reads CASSFGYAGLPYNEQFF. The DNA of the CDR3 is TGTGCCAGCAGCTTTGGGTATGCGGGGCTCCCCTACAATGAGCAGTTCTTC.

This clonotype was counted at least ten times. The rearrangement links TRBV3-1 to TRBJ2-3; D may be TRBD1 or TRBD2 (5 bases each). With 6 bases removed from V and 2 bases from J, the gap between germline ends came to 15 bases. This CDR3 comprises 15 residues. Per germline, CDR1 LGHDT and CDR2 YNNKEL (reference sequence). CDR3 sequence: CASRPGGENTDTQYF. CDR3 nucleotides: TGTGCCAGCAGACCTGGGGGTGAAAACACAGATACGCAGTATTTT.

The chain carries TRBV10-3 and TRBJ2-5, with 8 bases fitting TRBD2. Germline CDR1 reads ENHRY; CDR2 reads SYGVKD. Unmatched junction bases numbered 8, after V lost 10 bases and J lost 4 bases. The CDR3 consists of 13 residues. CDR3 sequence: CASGRGAPETQYF. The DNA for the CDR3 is TGTGCCAGCGGGCGGGGGGCCCCAGAGACCCAGTACTTC.

This chain's CDR3 is CASSLGGLNYEQYF. In DNA form, the CDR3 reads TGTGCCAGCAGTTTGGGGGGCCTTAACTACGAGCAGTACTTC. The chain combines TRBV12-3 or TRBV12-4 with TRBJ2-7; D could derive from TRBD1 or TRBD2 (6 bases each). The CDR3 loop spans 14 amino acids. The V gene lost 3 bases and the J gene lost 3 bases, with 12 bases spanning the gap.

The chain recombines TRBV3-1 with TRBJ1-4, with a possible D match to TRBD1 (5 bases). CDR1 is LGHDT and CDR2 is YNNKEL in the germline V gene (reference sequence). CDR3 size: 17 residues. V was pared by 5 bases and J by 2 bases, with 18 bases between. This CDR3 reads CASSEKSGTSTNEKLFF. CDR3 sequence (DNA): TGTGCCAGCAGCGAAAAGTCCGGGACTTCCACTAATGAAAAACTGTTTTTT.

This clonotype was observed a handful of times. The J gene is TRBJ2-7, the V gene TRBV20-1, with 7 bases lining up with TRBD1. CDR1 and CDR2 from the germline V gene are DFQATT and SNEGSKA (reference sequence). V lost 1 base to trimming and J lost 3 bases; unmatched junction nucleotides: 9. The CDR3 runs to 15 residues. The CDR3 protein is CSARGTGTDNYEQYF. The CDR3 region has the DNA TGCAGTGCTAGAGGGACCGGGACAGACAACTACGAGCAGTACTTC.

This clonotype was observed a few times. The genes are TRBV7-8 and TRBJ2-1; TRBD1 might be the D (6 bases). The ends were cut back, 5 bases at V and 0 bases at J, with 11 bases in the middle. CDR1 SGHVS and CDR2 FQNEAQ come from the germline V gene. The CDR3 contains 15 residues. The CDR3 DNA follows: TGTGCCAGCAGCCCGGACAGTAACTCCTACAATGAGCAGTTCTTC. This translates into CASSPDSNSYNEQFF.

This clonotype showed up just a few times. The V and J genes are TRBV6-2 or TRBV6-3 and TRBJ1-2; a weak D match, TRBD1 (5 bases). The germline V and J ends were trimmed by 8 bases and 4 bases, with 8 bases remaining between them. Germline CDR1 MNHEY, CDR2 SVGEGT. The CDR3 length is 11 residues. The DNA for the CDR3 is TGTGCCAGCGGGACCTTCTATGGCTACACCTTC. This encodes CASGTFYGYTF.

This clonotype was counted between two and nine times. CDR3 protein: CASSQGEVLALNQPQHF. The CDR3 region has the DNA TGCGCCAGCAGCCAAGGGGAGGTTTTGGCCCTCAATCAGCCCCAGCATTTT. This chain links TRBV4-1 with TRBJ1-5; D gene unclear. The V end was cut by 1 base, the J end by 3 bases, with 16 bases between. This CDR3 has 17 residues. In germline, CDR1 is MGHRA, CDR2 YSYEKL.

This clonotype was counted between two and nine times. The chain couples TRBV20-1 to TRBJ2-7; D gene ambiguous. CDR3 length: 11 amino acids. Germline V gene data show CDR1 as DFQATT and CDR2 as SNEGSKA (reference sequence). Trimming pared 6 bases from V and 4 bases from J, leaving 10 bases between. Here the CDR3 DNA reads TGCAGTGCCCCGGTGGGGTACGAGCAGTACTTC. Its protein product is CSAPVGYEQYF.

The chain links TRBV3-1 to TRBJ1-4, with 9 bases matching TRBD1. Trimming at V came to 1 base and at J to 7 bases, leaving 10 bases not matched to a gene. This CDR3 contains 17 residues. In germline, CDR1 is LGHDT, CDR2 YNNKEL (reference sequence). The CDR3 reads CASSQGGQGFRSEKLFF. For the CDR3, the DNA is TGTGCCAGCAGCCAAGGAGGACAGGGGTTTCGGAGTGAAAAACTGTTTTTT.

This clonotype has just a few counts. CDR3 in DNA: TGCAGTGCTAGGGTGGGACAGAGGGCAGGGACCCAGTACTTC. As protein: CSARVGQRAGTQYF. V is TRBV20-1 and J is TRBJ2-5, with TRBD1 identical over 7 bases. This CDR3 comprises 14 residues. CDR1 and CDR2 (germline): DFQATT, SNEGSKA (reference sequence). V gave up 3 bases and J gave up 7 bases; unmatched junction bases: 11.

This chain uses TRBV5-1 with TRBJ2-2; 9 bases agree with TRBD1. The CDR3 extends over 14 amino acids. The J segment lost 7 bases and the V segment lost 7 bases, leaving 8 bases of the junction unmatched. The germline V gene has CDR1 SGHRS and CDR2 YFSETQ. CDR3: CASEQGAMSGELFF. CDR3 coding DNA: TGCGCCAGCGAACAGGGGGCTATGAGCGGGGAGCTGTTTTTT.

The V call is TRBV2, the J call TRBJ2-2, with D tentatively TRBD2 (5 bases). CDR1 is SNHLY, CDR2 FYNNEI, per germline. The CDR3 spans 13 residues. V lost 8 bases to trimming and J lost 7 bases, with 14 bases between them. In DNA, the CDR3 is TGTGCCAGCCGGGGATCCCTCGTCGGGGAGCTGTTTTTT. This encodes CASRGSLVGELFF.

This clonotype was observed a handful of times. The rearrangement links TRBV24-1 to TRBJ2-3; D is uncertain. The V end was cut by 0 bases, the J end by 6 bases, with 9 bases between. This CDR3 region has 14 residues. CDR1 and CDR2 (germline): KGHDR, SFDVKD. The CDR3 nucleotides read TGTGCCACCAGTGATTTGAGGGTGGGGGATACGCAGTATTTT. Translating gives CATSDLRVGDTQYF.

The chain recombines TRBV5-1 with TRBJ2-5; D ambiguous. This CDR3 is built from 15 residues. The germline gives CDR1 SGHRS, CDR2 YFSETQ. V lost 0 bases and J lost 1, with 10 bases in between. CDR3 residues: CASSLGRPTQETQYF. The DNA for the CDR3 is TGCGCCAGCAGCTTGGGGCGGCCAACCCAAGAGACCCAGTACTTC. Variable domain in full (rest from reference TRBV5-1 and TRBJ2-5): KAGVTQTPRYLIKTRGQQVTLSCSPISGHRSVSWYQQTPGQGLQFLFEYFSETQRNKGNFPGRFSGRQFSNSRSEMNVSTLELGDSALYLCASSLGRPTQETQYFGPGTRLLVL.

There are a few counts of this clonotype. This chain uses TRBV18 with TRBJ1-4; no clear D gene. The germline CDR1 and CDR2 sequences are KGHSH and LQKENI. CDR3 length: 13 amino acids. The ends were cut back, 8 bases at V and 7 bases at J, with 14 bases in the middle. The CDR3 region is CASRGGAGEKLFF. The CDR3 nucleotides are TGTGCCAGCCGAGGCGGCGCAGGTGAAAAACTGTTTTTT. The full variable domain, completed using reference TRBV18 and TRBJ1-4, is NAGVMQNPRHLVRRRGQEARLRCSPMKGHSHVYWYRQLPEEGLKFMVYLQKENIIDESGMPKERFSAEFPKEGPSILRIQQVVRGDSAAYFCASRGGAGEKLFFGSGTQLSVL.